The 23 T cell receptor beta chains below come from one sample, sequenced in a study of blood T cell repertoires in COVID-19. Clones were sequenced by immunoSEQ multiplex PCR, and TCRdb holds only the in-frame ones, with some missing. The repertoire includes 30,000 to 45,000 clones, more than 80% of them detected once, and 35% to 45% sits in the top ten. Sequences were obtained from peripheral blood. The receptors originated from a human donor in a cohort sampled during active or convalescent COVID-19. The donor label of this sample is uncertain.

This clone appeared once. The V and J genes are TRBV18 and TRBJ2-7; 8 bases align to TRBD1. The germline V gene encodes CDR1 KGHSH and CDR2 LQKENI. The CDR3 is 14 amino acids. J gave up 3 bases and V 4 bases, and 5 bases lay outside the gene matches. In DNA, the CDR3 is TGTGCCAGCTCACGAGGACAGGGCGACTACGAGCAGTACTTC. Translation: CASSRGQGDYEQYF. Drawing the rest from reference TRBV18 and TRBJ2-7, the complete variable domain is NAGVMQNPRHLVRRRGQEARLRCSPMKGHSHVYWYRQLPEEGLKFMVYLQKENIIDESGMPKERFSAEFPKEGPSILRIQQVVRGDSAAYFCASSRGQGDYEQYFGPGTRLTVT.

This chain's CDR3 is CASSRQTSYEQYF. The CDR3 coding sequence is TGTGCCAGCAGCCGACAGACCTCCTACGAGCAGTACTTC. The chain employs TRBV6-2 or TRBV6-3 and TRBJ2-7, with a possible D match to TRBD1 (5 bases). V shed 6 bases and J shed 0 bases, with 9 bases lying between them. Germline V lookup: CDR1 MNHEY, CDR2 SVGEGT. The CDR3 has 13 residues.

Worth noting for this clone: Distinct nucleotide sequences in the sample also encode this CDR3. The chain combines TRBV6-1 with TRBJ2-7, with D perhaps TRBD2 (6 bases). V was trimmed by 1 base and J by 2 bases, leaving 12 bases between them. From germline, CDR1 is MNHNS and CDR2 SASEGT. This CDR3 is built from 15 residues. The CDR3 DNA sequence: TGTGCCAGCAGTGAAGATAGTCGGGGGACCTACGAGCAGTACTTC. Residues: CASSEDSRGTYEQYF.

The DNA of the CDR3 is TGTGCCAGCAGACTAGCGGGAGAGGACTACGAGCAGTACTTC. Residues: CASRLAGEDYEQYF. The V call is TRBV6-5, the J call TRBJ2-7; TRBD2 aligns across 11 bases. CDR1 and CDR2 from the germline V gene are MNHEY and SVGAGI. The trim removed 6 bases at V and 3 bases at J, leaving 4 bases unmatched. This CDR3 comprises 14 residues.

This clone has a handful of counts. V gene TRBV9 combines with J gene TRBJ1-2; D is perhaps TRBD1 (5 bases). The V gene's germline CDR1 is SGDLS and CDR2 YYNGEE. The CDR3 totals 13 residues. The V and J ends lost 2 bases and 2 bases respectively, with 7 bases between them. The CDR3 DNA reads TGTGCCAGCAGCGTGACAGAAAACTATGGCTACACCTTC. This encodes CASSVTENYGYTF.

This chain joins TRBV6-4 and TRBJ2-1, with D unclear. The germline V gene has CDR1 MRHNA and CDR2 SNTAGT. Trimming shortened V by 4 bases and J by 0 bases, and 10 bases separated the two germline ends. The CDR3 covers 15 residues. The CDR3 here is CASSVRTGSYNEQFF. CDR3 DNA: TGTGCCAGCAGTGTCCGTACCGGCTCCTACAATGAGCAGTTCTTC.

This rearrangement joins TRBV2 to TRBJ1-4; D ambiguous. This CDR3 comprises 13 residues. Per germline, CDR1 SNHLY and CDR2 FYNNEI. Trimming shortened V by 4 bases and J by 4 bases, and 7 bases separated the two germline ends. The chain's CDR3 is CASSVVGNEKLFF. DNA for the CDR3: TGTGCCAGCAGTGTGGTCGGTAATGAAAAACTGTTTTTT.

V gene TRBV19 combines with J gene TRBJ1-6; D perhaps matches TRBD1 (5 bases). The length of the CDR3 is 14 residues. From germline, CDR1 is LNHDA and CDR2 SQIVND (reference sequence). Trimming took 4 bases from V and 5 from J, leaving 9 bases between them. The CDR3 DNA follows: TGTGCCAGTAGTAGACAGTTTAATAATTCACCCCTCCACTTT. It encodes CASSRQFNNSPLHF.

J is TRBJ2-1 and V is TRBV3-1 (or the pseudogene TRBV3-2); D is perhaps TRBD2 (6 bases). Trimming cost V 1 base and J 6 bases, with 13 bases left between them. Germline assignment: CDR1 LGHDT and CDR2 YNNKEL (reference sequence). The CDR3 length is 15 residues. This CDR3 reads CASSQGEVVGNEQFF. CDR3 coding DNA: TGTGCCAGCAGCCAAGGGGAGGTGGTGGGCAATGAGCAGTTCTTC.

The chain is built from TRBV4-3 and TRBJ2-7; 11 bases fit TRBD2. From germline, CDR1 is LGHNA and CDR2 YSLEER. The CDR3 has 16 amino acids. The V segment lost 4 bases and the J segment 6 bases; nucleotides outside the gene matches: 11. The CDR3 DNA reads TGCGCCAGCAGCCCCGGACTAGCGGGTCTATGGGGCGAGCAGTACTTC. Residues: CASSPGLAGLWGEQYF.

The V and J genes are TRBV15 and TRBJ2-5; 7 bases align to TRBD2. V was clipped by 8 bases and J by 0 bases; unmatched bases: 6. This CDR3 is 14 amino acids long. Germline V gene lookup returns CDR1 LNHNV and CDR2 YYDKDF (reference sequence). CDR3 in amino acids: CATSQRGDQETQYF. CDR3 nucleotides: TGTGCCACCTCCCAGCGGGGAGACCAAGAGACCCAGTACTTC.

The chain uses TRBV6-5 and TRBJ1-1, with D perhaps TRBD1 (6 bases). Between the trimmed V and J ends, which lost 2 bases and 4 bases, there was a span of 11 bases. The germline CDR1 and CDR2 sequences are MNHEY and SVGAGI. This CDR3 region has 14 residues. CDR3 region: CASSYGRGTTEAFF. As DNA, the CDR3 is TGTGCCAGCAGTTACGGGAGGGGGACCACTGAAGCTTTCTTT.

The V gene is TRBV24-1, the J gene TRBJ2-3; 11 positions match TRBD2. CDR3 length equals 18 residues. CDR1 is KGHDR, CDR2 SFDVKD, per germline. V was pared by 4 bases and J by 2 bases, with 10 bases of the junction left unmatched. In DNA, the CDR3 is TGTGCCACCAGTGAGTCCGGGACTAGCGGATTACACACAGATACGCAGTATTTT. Translating gives CATSESGTSGLHTDTQYF.

The chain is built from TRBV24-1 and TRBJ1-2, with a weak D call TRBD1 (6 bases). Germline CDR1 is KGHDR and CDR2 is SFDVKD. V was cut by 3 bases and J by 5 bases, with 9 bases left in between. The CDR3 runs 13 residues. The CDR3 sequence: CATSDGGQYGYTF. DNA for the CDR3: TGTGCCACCAGTGATGGAGGACAGTATGGCTACACCTTC.

J is TRBJ1-3 and V is TRBV7-9; weak D call: TRBD1 (5 bases). The germline V gene encodes CDR1 SEHNR and CDR2 FQNEAQ (reference sequence). V shed 5 bases and J shed 4 bases, with 15 bases lying between them. This CDR3 is 15 amino acids long. CDR3 sequence reads: CASSPRRGTGNTIYF. The CDR3 nucleotides read TGTGCCAGCAGCCCACGAAGGGGCACGGGAAACACCATATATTTT.

The chain combines TRBV19 with TRBJ2-7, with a tentative D call TRBD1 (6 bases). CDR3 length: 14 amino acids. Germline V gene data show CDR1 as LNHDA and CDR2 as SQIVND (reference sequence). The V end was cut by 4 bases, the J end by 0 bases, with 10 bases between. CDR3 bases: TGTGCCAGTAGTAACGACAGGAGCTCCTACGAGCAGTACTTC. It translates to CASSNDRSSYEQYF.

V usage is TRBV27 and J usage is TRBJ1-6; D may be TRBD1 (5 bases). Deletions cut 4 bases from V and 7 bases from J, with 14 bases between. This CDR3 has 15 residues. Germline V CDR1 and CDR2: MNHEY, SMNVEV (reference sequence). CDR3 nucleotides: TGTGCCAGCAGTTACGGGACGGGGGGGAATTCACCCCTCCACTTT. Residues: CASSYGTGGNSPLHF.

The CDR3 here is CASSFRRGQNIQYF. The CDR3, as DNA: TGTGCCAGCAGTTTCAGGAGAGGGCAAAACATTCAGTACTTC. J is TRBJ2-4 and V is TRBV27, with D perhaps matching TRBD2 (5 bases). There are 14 residues in the CDR3. Germline V gene lookup returns CDR1 MNHEY and CDR2 SMNVEV (reference sequence). V was shortened by 3 bases and J by 5 bases, with 11 bases between the two germline ends.

The J gene is TRBJ2-7, the V gene TRBV6-2 or TRBV6-3; D unresolved. In germline, CDR1 is MNHEY, CDR2 SVGEGT. The V end lost 6 bases, the J end lost 1 base, and 13 bases lay between the germline ends. This CDR3 has 14 amino acids. The DNA of the CDR3 is TGTGCCAGCAGCGAGGCACCGCCTTCCTACGAGCAGTACTTC. Protein sequence: CASSEAPPSYEQYF.

The chain recombines TRBV5-1 with TRBJ1-2; unclear D gene. V lost 0 bases, J lost 5 bases, and 8 bases lay in between. The CDR3 spans 13 residues. Germline loops: CDR1 SGHRS, CDR2 YFSETQ. CDR3 bases: TGCGCCAGCAGCTTGGACGGACTTTATGGCTACACCTTC. This gives the protein CASSLDGLYGYTF. The complete variable domain, with remaining parts taken from reference TRBV5-1 and TRBJ1-2, reads KAGVTQTPRYLIKTRGQQVTLSCSPISGHRSVSWYQQTPGQGLQFLFEYFSETQRNKGNFPGRFSGRQFSNSRSEMNVSTLELGDSALYLCASSLDGLYGYTFGSGTRLTVV.

The chain is built from TRBV2 and TRBJ1-2; 7 bases line up with TRBD1. Germline CDR1 reads SNHLY; CDR2 reads FYNNEI. The V and J ends lost 4 bases and 4 bases, in that order; junction bases with no gene match: 9. The length of the CDR3 is 15 residues. Here the CDR3 DNA reads TGTGCCAGCAGTGGAGGGGGCAGGAATGGCTATGGCTACACCTTC. It yields the protein CASSGGGRNGYGYTF.

The chain carries TRBV30 and TRBJ2-7; D remains unclear. The CDR3 length is 15 residues. With 2 bases removed from V and 0 bases from J, the gap between germline ends came to 14 bases. Germline loops: CDR1 GTSNPN, CDR2 SVGIG (reference sequence). This CDR3 reads CAWSFGGMSSYEQYF. CDR3 bases: TGTGCCTGGAGTTTCGGCGGCATGAGCTCCTACGAGCAGTACTTC.

The chain carries TRBV6-6 and TRBJ1-2, with TRBD1 matching over 9 bases. The CDR3 totals 14 residues. V was pared by 5 bases and J by 2 bases, with 3 bases of the junction left unmatched. CDR1 is MNHNY, CDR2 SVGAGI, per germline (reference sequence). CDR3 sequence (DNA): TGTGCCAGCAGTGGGACAGGGAGGAACTATGGCTACACCTTC. Translating gives CASSGTGRNYGYTF.